This T cell receptor (beta chain) is drawn from a study of technical replicates of blood from several donors. Trimming cost V 2 bases and J 8 bases, with 17 bases left between them. Germline V lookup: CDR1 SGHRS, CDR2 YFSETQ. There are 15 residues in the CDR3. This table comes from immunoSEQ multiplex PCR, and its TCRdb copy is limited to in-frame clones, with some not included. This sample has tens of thousands of clones, with under 95% found just once. Input material: T cells isolated from PBMCs. The chain joins TRBV5-1 to TRBJ2-1; possibly TRBD1 for D (5 bases). This clonotype was sampled from a human donor in good health. The CDR3 DNA reads TGCGCCAGCAGCTTACAAGGGGCCGGTTTCGATGAGCAGTTCTTC. The encoded protein is CASSLQGAGFDEQFF.